This T cell receptor (beta chain) appears in the sequencing data of a study of identical twins. Study results and caveats: Modelling approaches yielded underestimates of out-of-frame TCR alpha sharing between monozygotic twins. Out-of-frame alpha sequences common to twins were enriched for low generation probability.

Healthy Caucasians supplied all donations. TCRdb re-called the 5' RACE reads through MiXCR, storing one row per CDR3 protein. The sample gives some 500,000 distinct CDR3 sequences, 7.5% to 10% of which show up once; more than 2.5% is in the top ten. Germline V gene sequence: CDR1 LGHNA, CDR2 YSLEER. V lost 1 base to trimming and J lost 1 base; unmatched junction nucleotides: 6. The CDR3 contains 16 residues. As concerns this clonotype: What it binds is not known.

These records were also assigned to another study, of yellow fever vaccine responses in identical twins.

This receptor was identified in a woman aged 18-35 years in good health. The chain combines TRBV4-3 with TRBJ2-7; 8 bases are shared with TRBD1. Sequencing was carried out using PBMCs. The CDR3 spells CASSQGSGGPSYEQYF. CDR3 sequence (DNA): TGCGCCAGCAGCCAAGGTTCAGGGGGCCCATCCTACGAGCAGTACTTC.